This passage covers 30 T cell receptor beta chains from one sample sequenced in a study of chemoradiotherapy in HPV16-positive cancers. Generated by immunoSEQ multiplex PCR, the TCRdb table keeps only in-frame clones and is missing some. The repertoire holds tens of thousands of clones, almost 90% seen once, with 3.5% to 4.5% in the top ten. The sequencing here drew on blood, taken from a patient who underwent chemoradiotherapy. These TCRs come from a human donor with HPV-associated anogenital cancer.

This chain connects TRBV7-9 to TRBJ2-7, with TRBD1 as a possible D gene (5 bases). Trimming removed 1 base at V and 4 bases at J, with 11 bases between. Germline-derived CDR1 and CDR2 are SEHNR and FQNEAQ (reference sequence). The length of the CDR3 is 14 residues. The CDR3 protein is CASSLVGPGYEQYF. CDR3 nucleotide sequence: TGTGCCAGCAGCTTAGTAGGCCCAGGGTACGAGCAGTACTTC.

The rearrangement links TRBV4-1 to TRBJ2-3, with TRBD2 as a possible D gene (5 bases). V was clipped by 1 base and J by 5 bases, with 16 bases between them. Per the germline V gene, CDR1 is MGHRA and CDR2 is YSYEKL. This CDR3 comprises 16 residues. CDR3 in DNA: TGCGCCAGCAGCCAAGTTATCAAGGAAACTAGAGATACGCAGTATTTT. Protein product: CASSQVIKETRDTQYF.

V gene TRBV10-3 combines with J gene TRBJ2-7; 9 bases map to TRBD1. V lost 11 bases, J lost 5 bases, and 19 bases stayed unmatched. The CDR3 is 16 amino acids. The germline V gene encodes CDR1 ENHRY and CDR2 SYGVKD. The CDR3 bases are TGTGCCGCCCGTTCGGGGACAGGGATAACCGCAGACGAGCAGTACTTC. Translated, it gives CAARSGTGITADEQYF.

This clone was recorded once. The chain combines TRBV9 with TRBJ2-5; 7 bases match TRBD1. Germline V gene data show CDR1 as SGDLS and CDR2 as YYNGEE. The CDR3 has 15 amino acids. Trimming took 3 bases from V and 1 from J; bases not matched to a gene: 6. The CDR3 coding sequence is TGTGCCAGCAGCGCGGTAGGGGGCCCCCAAGAGACCCAGTACTTC. This gives the protein CASSAVGGPQETQYF.

This clone was seen a handful of times. The chain has TRBV11-2 and TRBJ2-7; 15 bases match TRBD2. Trimming removed 4 bases from V and 11 bases from J; junction bases left unmatched: 15. The CDR3 is 17 residues long. Germline V gene lookup returns CDR1 SGHAT and CDR2 FQNNGV. The CDR3 region has the DNA TGTGCCAGCAGCTCACTAAAAAGGACTAGCGGGAGGGCCGGGAAGTACTTC. This encodes CASSSLKRTSGRAGKYF.

This sequence joins TRBV10-3 and TRBJ1-4; D is undetermined. The germline gives CDR1 ENHRY, CDR2 SYGVKD. V lost 6 bases to trimming and J lost 9 bases, with 11 bases between them. The CDR3 length is 12 residues. CDR3: CAISEESQKLFF. Written as DNA, the CDR3 is TGTGCCATCAGCGAGGAGAGTCAAAAACTGTTTTTT.

The chain uses TRBV29-1 and TRBJ1-3, with 8 bases matching TRBD1. The CDR3 is 14 residues long. The V and J ends lost 5 bases and 3 bases, in that order; junction bases with no gene match: 6. The germline V gene encodes CDR1 SQVTM and CDR2 ANQGSEA. CDR3 in amino acids: CSVSQGAGGNTIYF. CDR3 bases: TGCAGCGTTTCTCAGGGGGCTGGTGGAAACACCATATATTTT. The full variable domain, in which reference TRBV29-1 and TRBJ1-3 provide the parts outside the CDR3, is SAVISQKPSRDICQRGTSLTIQCQVDSQVTMMFWYRQQPGQSLTLIATANQGSEATYESGFVIDKFPISRPNLTFSTLTVSNMSPEDSSIYLCSVSQGAGGNTIYFGEGSWLTVV.

The chain links TRBV2 to TRBJ1-2; the match to TRBD1 covers 7 bases. The V gene's germline CDR1 is SNHLY and CDR2 FYNNEI. The CDR3 extends over 15 amino acids. V lost 5 bases to trimming and J lost 0 bases; unmatched junction nucleotides: 6. CDR3: CASSRDRLTNYGYTF. In DNA, the CDR3 is TGTGCCAGCAGTAGGGACAGACTAACTAACTATGGCTACACCTTC.

V and J are TRBV5-1 and TRBJ2-7; no firm D call. Trimming stripped 5 bases from V and 1 base from J, with 7 bases between. Germline CDR1 and CDR2: SGHRS and YFSETQ. This CDR3 is built from 12 residues. CDR3 coding DNA: TGCGCCAGCAGGTTTGAGTCCTACGAGCAGTACTTC. This encodes CASRFESYEQYF.

The chain employs TRBV27 and TRBJ2-7; D is unresolved. The germline V gene encodes CDR1 MNHEY and CDR2 SMNVEV (reference sequence). Deletions cut 1 base from V and 2 bases from J, with 12 bases between. This CDR3 has 15 residues. The CDR3 region is CASSLYRPGPYEQYF. Here the CDR3 DNA reads TGTGCCAGCAGTTTATACCGGCCGGGTCCCTACGAGCAGTACTTC.

This sequence joins TRBV28 and TRBJ2-2, with D hard to call. Germline V CDR1 and CDR2: MDHEN, SYDVKM. V was pared by 3 bases and J by 5 bases, with 7 bases between. The CDR3 runs to 13 residues. DNA of the CDR3: TGTGCCAGCAGTTTTAGCAGGACCGGGGAGCTGTTTTTT. Translated, it gives CASSFSRTGELFF.

This chain joins TRBV30 and TRBJ2-5; D possibly matches TRBD1 or TRBD2 (5 bases each). This CDR3 is 14 amino acids long. With 2 bases removed from V and 5 bases from J, the gap between germline ends came to 15 bases. CDR1 and CDR2 from the germline V gene are GTSNPN and SVGIG (reference sequence). The CDR3 region is CAWSHMAEGETQYF. Here the CDR3 DNA reads TGTGCCTGGAGTCATATGGCCGAGGGGGAGACCCAGTACTTC.

This chain links TRBV29-1 with TRBJ2-5; 8 bases map to TRBD1. Trimming took 4 bases from V and 4 from J; bases not matched to a gene: 5. Germline V lookup: CDR1 SQVTM, CDR2 ANQGSEA. This CDR3 contains 13 residues. This chain's CDR3 is CSVGTGLRETQYF. The CDR3 region has the DNA TGCAGCGTTGGGACAGGGCTAAGAGAGACCCAGTACTTC.

The chain employs TRBV7-8 and TRBJ1-2; the D gene is possibly TRBD1 (5 bases). The germline V and J ends were trimmed by 0 bases and 9 bases, with 11 bases remaining between them. From germline, CDR1 is SGHVS and CDR2 FQNEAQ. The CDR3 contains 13 residues. The CDR3 DNA sequence: TGTGCCAGCAGCTTAGCGCAAGGGGCGAGCTACACCTTC. Protein sequence: CASSLAQGASYTF.

Turning to this clone: A junction boundary mismatches the germline segment, possibly from a read error. The V gene is TRBV7-9, the J gene TRBJ2-3; a weak D match, TRBD1 (5 bases). Looked up from germline, CDR1 is SEHNR and CDR2 is FQNEAQ (reference sequence). This CDR3 region has 13 residues. The CDR3 DNA reads as TGTGCCAGCAGCTTGACTGGGGCAGATGCGCAGTATTTT. This encodes CASSLTGADAQYF.

The genes are TRBV27 and TRBJ2-3; D call uncertain. CDR1 is MNHEY and CDR2 is SMNVEV in the germline V gene (reference sequence). V was cut by 6 bases and J by 0 bases, with 10 bases left in between. CDR3 size: 14 residues. CDR3 bases: TGTGCCAGCAGGGCCGATCCAAGCACAGATACGCAGTATTTT. This sequence encodes CASRADPSTDTQYF.

The chain uses TRBV2 and TRBJ1-6; D not certain. The CDR3 is made up of 13 amino acids. V lost 6 bases and J lost 9, with 12 bases in between. In germline, CDR1 is SNHLY, CDR2 FYNNEI. The CDR3 DNA reads as TGTGCCAGCAGCCCCCAGCAGGCTTCACCCCTCCACTTT. Residues: CASSPQQASPLHF.

V and J are TRBV27 and TRBJ2-7; D possibly corresponds to TRBD2 (6 bases). Germline V lookup: CDR1 MNHEY, CDR2 SMNVEV (reference sequence). The ends were cut back, 5 bases at V and 5 bases at J, with 16 bases in the middle. This CDR3 is built from 14 residues. The CDR3 region is CASSLYGGGHEQYF. CDR3 DNA: TGTGCCAGCAGTCTGTACGGGGGTGGCCACGAGCAGTACTTC.

The chain couples TRBV15 to TRBJ2-5, with TRBD1 matching over 9 bases. CDR1 and CDR2 (germline): LNHNV, YYDKDF (reference sequence). The CDR3 spans 17 residues. Trimming removed 0 bases from V and 4 bases from J; junction bases left unmatched: 9. Written as DNA, the CDR3 is TGTGCCACCAGCAGAGATAAGTGGACAGGGGCACGAGAGACCCAGTACTTC. Translated, it gives CATSRDKWTGARETQYF.

The rearrangement uses TRBV18 and TRBJ2-1; 7 positions agree with TRBD2. The length of the CDR3 is 12 residues. CDR1 and CDR2 from the germline V gene are KGHSH and LQKENI. With 5 bases clipped from V and 15 bases from J, the junction kept 10 bases outside the gene matches. DNA of the CDR3: TGTGCCAGCTCAGATCTGCGGGAGTCCGCGTTCTTC. It translates to CASSDLRESAFF.

This clone appeared once. This chain connects TRBV6-5 to TRBJ2-5; D unclear. Trimming left V 4 bases short and J 5 bases short, with 17 bases between. Germline CDR1 and CDR2: MNHEY and SVGAGI. This CDR3 comprises 15 residues. In DNA, the CDR3 is TGTGCCAGCAGTTCCCCCCGACGAAGGGATGAGACCCAGTACTTC. Protein product: CASSSPRRRDETQYF.

This clone was seen more than once but under ten times. This sequence joins TRBV20-1 and TRBJ2-4; D gene unclear. This CDR3 region has 11 residues. The ends were cut back, 0 bases at V and 11 bases at J, with 8 bases in the middle. Germline lookup yields CDR1 DFQATT and CDR2 SNEGSKA (reference sequence). CDR3: CSARDTPFQYF. CDR3 bases: TGCAGTGCTAGAGATACTCCTTTTCAGTACTTC.

The chain recombines TRBV18 with TRBJ1-2, with TRBD1 matching over 10 bases. Trimming cost V 4 bases and J 6 bases; bases outside gene matches: 8. Germline lookup yields CDR1 KGHSH and CDR2 LQKENI. The CDR3 covers 15 residues. The CDR3 nucleotides are TGTGCCAGCTCACTGGGGGACAGGGGTTGGAATGGCTACACCTTC. Translated, it gives CASSLGDRGWNGYTF.

This clone appeared a few times. CDR3 in DNA: TGTGCCAGCAGCTTCCCGTCGACTAGCGGGTACAATGAGCAGTTCTTC. This sequence encodes CASSFPSTSGYNEQFF. This chain joins TRBV5-4 and TRBJ2-1, with 10 bases fitting TRBD2. V was pared by 2 bases and J by 4 bases, with 6 bases of the junction left unmatched. The CDR3 covers 16 residues. Germline V lookup: CDR1 SGHNT, CDR2 YYREEE (reference sequence). Variable domain in full (rest from reference TRBV5-4 and TRBJ2-1): ETGVTQSPTHLIKTRGQQVTLRCSSQSGHNTVSWYQQALGQGPQFIFQYYREEENGRGNFPPRFSGLQFPNYSSELNVNALELDDSALYLCASSFPSTSGYNEQFFGPGTRLTVL.

The V call is TRBV7-2, the J call TRBJ2-1, with 12 bases matching TRBD2. The CDR3 covers 16 residues. The ends lost 2 bases at V and 6 bases at J; junction bases unmatched: 5. Germline loops: CDR1 SGHTA, CDR2 FQGNSA. CDR3 amino acids: CASSLTTSGSSNEQFF. The CDR3 coding sequence is TGTGCCAGCAGCTTAACGACTAGCGGGAGTTCCAATGAGCAGTTCTTC.

This sequence joins TRBV11-2 and TRBJ1-2; the D gene is possibly TRBD1 (6 bases). Deletions cut 6 bases from V and 6 bases from J, with 17 bases between. This CDR3 comprises 14 residues. Per germline, CDR1 SGHAT and CDR2 FQNNGV. Written as DNA, the CDR3 is TGTGCCAGCAGAAAAACAGGGATTCAGAATGGCTACACCTTC. Protein product: CASRKTGIQNGYTF.

The V gene is TRBV4-2, the J gene TRBJ1-1, with a weak D call TRBD1 (5 bases). Germline CDR1 reads LGHNA; CDR2 reads YNFKEQ. This CDR3 contains 16 residues. V was trimmed by 0 bases and J by 4 bases, leaving 15 bases between them. The CDR3 coding sequence is TGTGCCAGCAGCCAAGATTGGGGGGAGTGGAGCACTGAAGCTTTCTTT. It encodes CASSQDWGEWSTEAFF.

This chain uses TRBV6-6 with TRBJ1-2; a possible D gene is TRBD1 (5 bases). Germline CDR1 is MNHNY and CDR2 is SVGAGI (reference sequence). With 7 bases removed from V and 7 bases from J, the gap between germline ends came to 13 bases. This CDR3 has 12 residues. In DNA, the CDR3 is TGTGCCAGCATGTTGGGGGGTACTGGCTACACCTTC. It is translated as CASMLGGTGYTF.

The rearrangement links TRBV6-5 to TRBJ2-2; no clear D. Trimming stripped 5 bases from V and 6 bases from J, with 13 bases between. The CDR3 spans 14 residues. CDR1 and CDR2 (germline): MNHEY, SVGAGI. This CDR3 reads CASSTNSKAGELFF. CDR3 nucleotide sequence: TGTGCCAGCAGTACGAACAGCAAGGCCGGGGAGCTGTTTTTT.

The chain carries TRBV7-8 and TRBJ2-5, with 10 bases identical to TRBD1. CDR3 length: 14 residues. Germline CDR1 reads SGHVS; CDR2 reads FQNEAQ. With 6 bases clipped from V and 2 bases from J, the junction kept 3 bases outside the gene matches. This chain's CDR3 is CASRRGQGQETQYF. The CDR3 nucleotides read TGTGCCAGCAGAAGGGGACAGGGGCAAGAGACCCAGTACTTC.